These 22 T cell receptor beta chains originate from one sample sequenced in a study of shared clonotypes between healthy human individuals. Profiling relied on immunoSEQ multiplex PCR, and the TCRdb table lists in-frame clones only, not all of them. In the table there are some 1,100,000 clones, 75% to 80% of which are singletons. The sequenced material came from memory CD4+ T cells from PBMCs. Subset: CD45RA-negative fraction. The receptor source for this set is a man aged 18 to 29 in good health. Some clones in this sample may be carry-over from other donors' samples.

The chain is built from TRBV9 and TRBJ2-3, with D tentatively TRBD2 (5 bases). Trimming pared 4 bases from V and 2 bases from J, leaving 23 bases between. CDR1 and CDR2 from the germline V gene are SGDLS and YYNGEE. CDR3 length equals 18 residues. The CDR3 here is CASSPKEAESWHTDTQYF. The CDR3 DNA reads TGTGCCAGCAGCCCTAAGGAGGCGGAGTCATGGCACACAGATACGCAGTATTTT.

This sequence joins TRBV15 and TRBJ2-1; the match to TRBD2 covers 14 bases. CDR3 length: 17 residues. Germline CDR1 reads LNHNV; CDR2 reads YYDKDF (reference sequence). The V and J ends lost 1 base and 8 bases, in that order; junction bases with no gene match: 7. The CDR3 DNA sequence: TGTGCCACCAGCAGAGCATTGGGACTAGCGGGAGAGTATGAGCAGTTCTTC. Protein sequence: CATSRALGLAGEYEQFF.

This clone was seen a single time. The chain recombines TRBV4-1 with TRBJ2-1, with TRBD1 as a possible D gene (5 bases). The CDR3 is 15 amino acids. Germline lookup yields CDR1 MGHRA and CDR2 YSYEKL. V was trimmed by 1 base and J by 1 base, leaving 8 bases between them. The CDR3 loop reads CASSQGHRSYNEQFF. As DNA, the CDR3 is TGCGCCAGCAGCCAAGGGCACAGGTCCTACAATGAGCAGTTCTTC.

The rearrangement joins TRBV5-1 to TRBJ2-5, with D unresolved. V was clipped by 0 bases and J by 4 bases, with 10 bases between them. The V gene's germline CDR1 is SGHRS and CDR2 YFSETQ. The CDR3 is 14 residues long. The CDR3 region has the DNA TGCGCCAGCAGCTTGGGGGTGTCGGGAGAGACCCAGTACTTC. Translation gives CASSLGVSGETQYF. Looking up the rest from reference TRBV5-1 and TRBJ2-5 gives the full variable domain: KAGVTQTPRYLIKTRGQQVTLSCSPISGHRSVSWYQQTPGQGLQFLFEYFSETQRNKGNFPGRFSGRQFSNSRSEMNVSTLELGDSALYLCASSLGVSGETQYFGPGTRLLVL.

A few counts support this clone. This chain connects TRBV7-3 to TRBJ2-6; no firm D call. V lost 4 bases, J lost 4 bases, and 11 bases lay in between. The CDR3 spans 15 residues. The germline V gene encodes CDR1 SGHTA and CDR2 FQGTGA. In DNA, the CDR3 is TGTGCCAGCAGCTCCCTTGGAGCAGGGGCCAACGTCCTGACTTTC. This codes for CASSSLGAGANVLTF. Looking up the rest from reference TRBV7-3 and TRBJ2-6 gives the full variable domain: GAGVSQTPSNKVTEKGKYVELRCDPISGHTALYWYRQSLGQGPEFLIYFQGTGAADDSGLPNDRFFAVRPEGSVSTLKIQRTERGDSAVYLCASSSLGAGANVLTFGAGSRLTVL.

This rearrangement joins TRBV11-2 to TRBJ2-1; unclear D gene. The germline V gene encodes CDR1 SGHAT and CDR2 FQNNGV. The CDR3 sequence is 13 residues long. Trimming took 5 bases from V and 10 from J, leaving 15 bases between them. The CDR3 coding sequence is TGTGCCAGCAGCCCACCATACTACTCGGAGCAGTTCTTC. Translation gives CASSPPYYSEQFF. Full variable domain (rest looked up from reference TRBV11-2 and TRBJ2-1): EAGVAQSPRYKIIEKRQSVAFWCNPISGHATLYWYQQILGQGPKLLIQFQNNGVVDDSQLPKDRFSAERLKGVDSTLKIQPAKLEDSAVYLCASSPPYYSEQFFGPGTRLTVL.

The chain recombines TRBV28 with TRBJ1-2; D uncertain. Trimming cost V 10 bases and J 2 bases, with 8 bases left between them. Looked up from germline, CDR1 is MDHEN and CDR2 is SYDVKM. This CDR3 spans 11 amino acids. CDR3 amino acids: CATTANYGYTF. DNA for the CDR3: TGTGCCACCACAGCGAACTATGGCTACACCTTC.

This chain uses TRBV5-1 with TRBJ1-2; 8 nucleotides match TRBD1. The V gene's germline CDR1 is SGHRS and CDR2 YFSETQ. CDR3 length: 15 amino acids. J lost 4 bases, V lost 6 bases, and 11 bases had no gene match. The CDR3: CASTPSGTGSYGYTF. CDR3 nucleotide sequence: TGCGCCAGCACTCCAAGCGGGACAGGAAGCTATGGCTACACCTTC.

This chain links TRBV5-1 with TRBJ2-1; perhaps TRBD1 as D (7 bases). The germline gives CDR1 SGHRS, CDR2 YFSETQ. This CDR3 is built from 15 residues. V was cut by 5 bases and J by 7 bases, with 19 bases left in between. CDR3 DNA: TGCGCCAGCAGGCTGCAGGGGTCAGGGGGGAATGAGCAGTTCTTC. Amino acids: CASRLQGSGGNEQFF.

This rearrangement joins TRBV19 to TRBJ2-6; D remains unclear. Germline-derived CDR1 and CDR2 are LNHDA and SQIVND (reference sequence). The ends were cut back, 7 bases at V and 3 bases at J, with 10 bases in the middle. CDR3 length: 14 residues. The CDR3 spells CASTTPGGANVLTF. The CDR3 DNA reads TGTGCCAGTACTACCCCCGGTGGGGCCAACGTCCTGACTTTC.

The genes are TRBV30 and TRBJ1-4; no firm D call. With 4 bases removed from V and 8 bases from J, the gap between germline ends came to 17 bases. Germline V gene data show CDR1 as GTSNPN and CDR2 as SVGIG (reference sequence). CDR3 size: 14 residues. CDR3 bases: TGTGCCTGGACCTCGGGTCTGGGTGAGGAAAAACTGTTTTTT. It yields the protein CAWTSGLGEEKLFF.

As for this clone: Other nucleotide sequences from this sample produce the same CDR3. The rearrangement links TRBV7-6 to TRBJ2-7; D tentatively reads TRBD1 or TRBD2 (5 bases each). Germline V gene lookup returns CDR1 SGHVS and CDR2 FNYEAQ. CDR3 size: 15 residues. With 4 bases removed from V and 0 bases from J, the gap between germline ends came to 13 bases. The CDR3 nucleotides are TGTGCCAGCAGCTCCGGGACGGCAAGCTCCTACGAGCAGTACTTC. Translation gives CASSSGTASSYEQYF.

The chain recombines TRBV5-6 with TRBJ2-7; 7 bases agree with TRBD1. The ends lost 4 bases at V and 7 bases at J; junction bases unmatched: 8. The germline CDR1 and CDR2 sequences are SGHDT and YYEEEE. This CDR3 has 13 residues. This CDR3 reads CASSRTTGWEQYF. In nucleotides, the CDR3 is TGTGCCAGCAGCAGAACGACAGGGTGGGAGCAGTACTTC.

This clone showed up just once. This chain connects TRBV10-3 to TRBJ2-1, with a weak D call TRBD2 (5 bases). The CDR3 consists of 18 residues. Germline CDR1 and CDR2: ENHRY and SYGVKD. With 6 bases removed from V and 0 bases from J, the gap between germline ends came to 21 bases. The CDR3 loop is CAISSRLGAESSYNEQFF. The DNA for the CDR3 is TGTGCCATCAGCTCTCGGTTAGGAGCGGAGAGCTCCTACAATGAGCAGTTCTTC.

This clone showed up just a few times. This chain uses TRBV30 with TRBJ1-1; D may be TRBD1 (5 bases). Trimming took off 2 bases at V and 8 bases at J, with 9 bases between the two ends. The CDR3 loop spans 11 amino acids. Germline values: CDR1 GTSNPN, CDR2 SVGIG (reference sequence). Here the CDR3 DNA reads TGTGCCTGGAGTACACGACAGGAAGCTTTCTTT. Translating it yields CAWSTRQEAFF.

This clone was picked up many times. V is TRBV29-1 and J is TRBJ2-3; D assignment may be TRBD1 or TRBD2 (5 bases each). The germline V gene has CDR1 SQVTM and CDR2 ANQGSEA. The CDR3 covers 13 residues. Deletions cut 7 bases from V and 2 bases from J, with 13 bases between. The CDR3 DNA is TGCAGCGCCATGGGACCCAACACAGATACGCAGTATTTT. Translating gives CSAMGPNTDTQYF.

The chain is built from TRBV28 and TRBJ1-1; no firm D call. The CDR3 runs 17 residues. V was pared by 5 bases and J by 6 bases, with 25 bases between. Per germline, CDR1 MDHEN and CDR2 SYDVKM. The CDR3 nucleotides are TGTGCCAGCAGTCCTCGGGCAGCCAGAATGGGGTCGGCTGAAGCTTTCTTT. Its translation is CASSPRAARMGSAEAFF. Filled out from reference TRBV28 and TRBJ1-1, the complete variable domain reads DVKVTQSSRYLVKRTGEKVFLECVQDMDHENMFWYRQDPGLGLRLIYFSYDVKMKEKGDIPEGYSVSREKKERFSLILESASTNQTSMYLCASSPRAARMGSAEAFFGQGTRLTVV.

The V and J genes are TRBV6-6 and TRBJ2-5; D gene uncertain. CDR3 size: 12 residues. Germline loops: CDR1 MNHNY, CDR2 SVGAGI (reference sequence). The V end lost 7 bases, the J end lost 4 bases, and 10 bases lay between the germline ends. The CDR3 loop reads CASKASGETQYF. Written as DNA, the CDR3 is TGTGCCAGCAAGGCCAGTGGAGAGACCCAGTACTTC.

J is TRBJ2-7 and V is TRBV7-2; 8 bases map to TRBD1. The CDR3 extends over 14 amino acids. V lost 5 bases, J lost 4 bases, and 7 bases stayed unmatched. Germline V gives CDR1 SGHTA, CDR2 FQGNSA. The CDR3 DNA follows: TGTGCCAGCAGCGACCGGACAGGGCCTTACGAGCAGTACTTC. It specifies CASSDRTGPYEQYF.

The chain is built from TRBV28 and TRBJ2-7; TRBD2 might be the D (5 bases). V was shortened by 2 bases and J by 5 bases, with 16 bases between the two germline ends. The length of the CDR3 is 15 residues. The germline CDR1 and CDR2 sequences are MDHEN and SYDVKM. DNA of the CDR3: TGTGCCAGCAGTTTAGCGGGCGCCCTGAGTGACGAGCAGTACTTC. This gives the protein CASSLAGALSDEQYF.

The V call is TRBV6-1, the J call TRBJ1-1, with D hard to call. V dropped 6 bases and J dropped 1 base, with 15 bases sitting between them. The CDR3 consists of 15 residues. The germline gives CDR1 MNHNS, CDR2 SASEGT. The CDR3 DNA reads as TGTGCCAGCAGCACTCGGGGTCAGTCGAACACTGAAGCTTTCTTT. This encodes CASSTRGQSNTEAFF.

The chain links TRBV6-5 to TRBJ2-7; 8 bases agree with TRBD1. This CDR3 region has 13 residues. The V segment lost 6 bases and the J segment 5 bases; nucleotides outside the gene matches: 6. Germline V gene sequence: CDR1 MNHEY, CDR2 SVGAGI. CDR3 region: CASRDTGGDEQYF. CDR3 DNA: TGTGCCAGCAGGGACACAGGGGGAGACGAGCAGTACTTC.